The 25 T cell receptor beta chains in this list originate from one sample, sequenced in a study of T cells in Graves' hyperthyroidism and ophthalmopathy. Amplified regions were TCR beta CDR3 sequences from RNA transcripts. The TCR CDR3 first-round RT-PCR relied on the HTBI primer set. TCRdb ran MiXCR on the multiplex PCR reads and lists one entry per CDR3 protein. Seen here are some 320,000 distinct CDR3 sequences, 12% to 15% observed once, and the top ten hold 30% to 40%. The sequencing sample was made of blood. Receptor source: a middle-aged woman with Graves' ophthalmopathy.

V and J are TRBV19 and TRBJ1-1; possible D gene TRBD1, 6 bases. The CDR3 loop spans 14 amino acids. The germline V gene has CDR1 LNHDA and CDR2 SQIVND (reference sequence). V lost 7 bases to trimming and J lost 4 bases, with 16 bases between them. This CDR3 reads CASKDRSGPTEAFF. Here the CDR3 DNA reads TGTGCCAGTAAGGACAGATCGGGTCCCACTGAAGCTTTCTTT.

This clonotype has at least ten counts. The chain links TRBV2 to TRBJ2-3, with 8 bases that match TRBD1. The CDR3 totals 14 residues. J lost 8 bases, V lost 5 bases, and 9 bases had no gene match. Germline V CDR1 and CDR2: SNHLY, FYNNEI. CDR3 sequence (DNA): TGTGCCAGCAGTCTTCAGGGGGCTGGAGGTACGCAGTATTTT. Its translation is CASSLQGAGGTQYF.

At least ten counts were recorded for this clonotype. The chain is built from TRBV12-3 or TRBV12-4 and TRBJ1-1, with D possibly being TRBD1 (6 bases). V was cut by 0 bases and J by 12 bases, with 14 bases left in between. The CDR3 runs to 13 residues. The CDR3 reads CASSLALGGTTFF. The DNA of the CDR3 is TGTGCCAGCAGTTTAGCGCTAGGGGGGACTACTTTCTTT.

The chain couples TRBV6-6 to TRBJ2-4; D not certain. Germline V lookup: CDR1 MNHNY, CDR2 SVGAGI (reference sequence). Trimming cost V 0 bases and J 0 bases, with 15 bases left between them. The CDR3 spans 18 residues. This CDR3 reads CASSYSSNGRLAKNIQYF. CDR3 nucleotide sequence: TGTGCCAGCAGTTACTCGAGTAATGGGCGATTAGCCAAAAACATTCAGTACTTC.

This clonotype was found a few times. This chain joins TRBV20-1 and TRBJ2-1; 12 bases map to TRBD2. The trim removed 0 bases at V and 6 bases at J, leaving 3 bases unmatched. The V gene's germline CDR1 is DFQATT and CDR2 SNEGSKA (reference sequence). CDR3 length equals 15 residues. The CDR3 loop is CSARDRGLAGNEQFF. The CDR3 DNA reads TGCAGTGCTAGAGATCGGGGACTAGCGGGCAATGAGCAGTTCTTC.

This clonotype was counted many times. V is TRBV27 and J is TRBJ2-2; the D call may be TRBD1 or TRBD2 (6 bases each). V was trimmed by 6 bases and J by 4 bases, leaving 18 bases between them. This CDR3 has 16 amino acids. Germline V gene lookup returns CDR1 MNHEY and CDR2 SMNVEV (reference sequence). The CDR3 DNA is TGTGCCAGCAGGCTGGCGGGACACGCTCCCACCGGGGAGCTGTTTTTT. As protein: CASRLAGHAPTGELFF.

This clonotype turned up a few times. CDR3 nucleotides: TGTGCCTGGACCCCCGGTCGCTACCATGGCACCGGGGAGCTGTTTTTT. Protein: CAWTPGRYHGTGELFF. The chain recombines TRBV30 with TRBJ2-2; D is unclear. Germline CDR1 reads GTSNPN; CDR2 reads SVGIG (reference sequence). This CDR3 region has 16 residues. Trimming removed 4 bases at V and 4 bases at J, with 19 bases between.

In this sample, this clonotype turned up many times. The V and J genes are TRBV10-3 and TRBJ2-5; a possible D gene is TRBD2 (5 bases). The V and J ends lost 8 bases and 5 bases respectively, with 15 bases between them. Per the germline V gene, CDR1 is ENHRY and CDR2 is SYGVKD. CDR3 length equals 13 residues. The CDR3 coding sequence is TGTGCCATCGAGAGCAGGAGAGGGGAGACCCAGTACTTC. Protein: CAIESRRGETQYF.

This clonotype has just a few counts. This rearrangement joins TRBV20-1 to TRBJ2-4, with a possible D match to TRBD1 (6 bases). V gave up 5 bases and J gave up 0 bases, with 14 bases separating them. Germline V lookup: CDR1 DFQATT, CDR2 SNEGSKA (reference sequence). CDR3 size: 15 residues. The CDR3 sequence is CSARTDRLAKNIQYF. DNA of the CDR3: TGCAGTGCTCGGACAGACAGGCTAGCCAAAAACATTCAGTACTTC.

This clonotype was picked up many times. The chain recombines TRBV3-1 with TRBJ1-5, with TRBD1 as a possible D gene (5 bases). This CDR3 has 14 amino acids. V dropped 6 bases and J dropped 0 bases, with 9 bases sitting between them. Germline loops: CDR1 LGHDT, CDR2 YNNKEL (reference sequence). The CDR3 coding sequence is TGTGCCAGCAGTGACAGCAATAGCAATCAGCCCCAGCATTTT. This translates into CASSDSNSNQPQHF.

This clonotype was seen ten or more times. The chain employs TRBV4-1 and TRBJ2-3; weak D call: TRBD1 (5 bases). Between the trimmed V and J ends, which lost 0 bases and 4 bases, there was a span of 11 bases. CDR1 and CDR2 (germline): MGHRA, YSYEKL. This CDR3 has 15 residues. CDR3: CASSQEGRVSDTQYF. The CDR3 region has the DNA TGCGCCAGCAGCCAAGAGGGCAGGGTGTCAGATACGCAGTATTTT.

This clonotype was counted many times. V is TRBV28 and J is TRBJ2-1; perhaps TRBD2 as D (6 bases). Germline CDR1 and CDR2: MDHEN and SYDVKM. Trimming removed 8 bases from V and 5 bases from J, with 16 bases in between. CDR3 length: 14 amino acids. This chain's CDR3 is CASQSPGRNNEQFF. CDR3 bases: TGTGCCAGCCAATCACCGGGGAGGAACAATGAGCAGTTCTTC. Looking up the rest from reference TRBV28 and TRBJ2-1 gives the full variable domain: DVKVTQSSRYLVKRTGEKVFLECVQDMDHENMFWYRQDPGLGLRLIYFSYDVKMKEKGDIPEGYSVSREKKERFSLILESASTNQTSMYLCASQSPGRNNEQFFGPGTRLTVL.

V is TRBV24-1 and J is TRBJ2-1, with D maybe TRBD1 (5 bases). V lost 3 bases and J 7 bases, leaving 12 bases between the germline ends. Germline V gene sequence: CDR1 KGHDR, CDR2 SFDVKD. The CDR3 runs 14 residues. CDR3 amino acids: CATSDRRAGNEQFF. The CDR3 DNA is TGTGCCACCAGTGATCGGCGAGCAGGGAATGAGCAGTTCTTC.

CDR3 loop: CASSLATIDQGTGELFF. The CDR3 coding sequence is TGTGCCAGCAGCTTGGCTACAATCGACCAAGGCACCGGGGAGCTGTTTTTT. The chain links TRBV7-9 to TRBJ2-2, with D unclear. The CDR3 length is 17 residues. Trimming left V 3 bases short and J 4 bases short, with 18 bases between. Germline CDR1 SEHNR, CDR2 FQNEAQ (reference sequence).

V is TRBV18 and J is TRBJ1-1; D might be TRBD1 (5 bases). CDR1 is KGHSH and CDR2 is LQKENI in the germline V gene. The CDR3 runs to 16 residues. V lost 3 bases, J lost 1 base, and 15 bases lay in between. The DNA for the CDR3 is TGTGCCAGCTCACCCAAAATTGGGGGGGGGAACACTGAAGCTTTCTTT. Its translation: CASSPKIGGGNTEAFF.

The table lists this clonotype with many counts. For the CDR3, the DNA is TGTGCCAGCAGTGAGACAGGGTTGCATCAGCCCCAGCATTTT. Its translation: CASSETGLHQPQHF. The rearrangement links TRBV6-1 to TRBJ1-5; 7 bases align to TRBD1. CDR1 is MNHNS and CDR2 is SASEGT in the germline V gene. J gave up 5 bases and V 3 bases, and 4 bases lay outside the gene matches. The CDR3 covers 14 residues.

Many counts were recorded for this clonotype. This chain joins TRBV7-9 and TRBJ1-4; D uncertain. Trimming took off 1 base at V and 3 bases at J, with 21 bases between the two ends. Looked up from germline, CDR1 is SEHNR and CDR2 is FQNEAQ (reference sequence). This CDR3 region has 19 residues. Written as DNA, the CDR3 is TGTGCCAGCAGCTTAGGACTCACTACAAGAGTGGATGCTAATGAAAAACTGTTTTTT. It is translated as CASSLGLTTRVDANEKLFF. Based on the CDR3 plus reference TRBV7-9 and TRBJ1-4, the full variable domain is DTGVSQNPRHKITKRGQNVTFRCDPISEHNRLYWYRQTLGQGPEFLTYFQNEAQLEKSRLLSDRFSAERPKGSFSTLEIQRTEQGDSAMYLCASSLGLTTRVDANEKLFFGSGTQLSVL.

This clonotype was seen many times. V gene TRBV20-1 combines with J gene TRBJ1-4; D gene unclear. This CDR3 has 13 amino acids. Germline lookup yields CDR1 DFQATT and CDR2 SNEGSKA (reference sequence). CDR3 loop: CSLTGNINEKLFF. In nucleotides, the CDR3 is TGCAGCCTGACCGGTAATATTAATGAAAAACTGTTTTTT.

There are a few counts of this clonotype. The chain combines TRBV9 with TRBJ1-2; D is ambiguous. The CDR3 runs 13 residues. V was cut by 5 bases and J by 6 bases, with 14 bases left in between. The germline V gene encodes CDR1 SGDLS and CDR2 YYNGEE. CDR3 bases: TGTGCCAGCAGGGGAGAGATCGGCGATGGCTACACCTTC. This gives the protein CASRGEIGDGYTF. Full variable domain (outside the CDR3, taken from reference TRBV9 and TRBJ1-2): DSGVTQTPKHLITATGQRVTLRCSPRSGDLSVYWYQQSLDQGLQFLIQYYNGEERAKGNILERFSAQQFPDLHSELNLSSLELGDSALYFCASRGEIGDGYTFGSGTRLTVV.

The chain combines TRBV5-6 with TRBJ1-4; a possible D gene is TRBD1 (5 bases). The germline V gene encodes CDR1 SGHDT and CDR2 YYEEEE. The length of the CDR3 is 18 residues. V gave up 0 bases and J gave up 10 bases, with 25 bases separating them. The CDR3 DNA is TGTGCCAGCAGCTTGGCAGAAGGACGGACGGCAGGGTATGGAAAACTGTTTTTT. Protein: CASSLAEGRTAGYGKLFF.

This chain connects TRBV6-2 or TRBV6-3 to TRBJ2-7; 9 nucleotides agree with TRBD1. CDR3 length: 19 amino acids. V gave up 2 bases and J gave up 6 bases; unmatched junction bases: 20. CDR1 and CDR2 (germline): MNHEY, SVGEGT. The CDR3 DNA is TGTGCCAGCAGTTACCTAGGGCGGGAATCCCCGGACAGGGGTAGCGAGCAGTACTTC. Its protein product is CASSYLGRESPDRGSEQYF.

The chain joins TRBV6-1 to TRBJ2-4; D is unresolved. CDR1 and CDR2 (germline): MNHNS, SASEGT. V was pared by 4 bases and J by 9 bases, with 13 bases between. The CDR3 runs 13 residues. CDR3: CASSVKRLGIQYF. The CDR3 region has the DNA TGTGCCAGCAGTGTGAAACGTCTCGGCATTCAGTACTTC.

This clonotype was seen at least ten times. The genes are TRBV15 and TRBJ2-3; D gene ambiguous. Germline V lookup: CDR1 LNHNV, CDR2 YYDKDF (reference sequence). CDR3 length equals 16 residues. The V and J ends lost 2 bases and 0 bases respectively, with 12 bases between them. Written as DNA, the CDR3 is TGTGCCACCAGCAGAAACCCAGGATCTAGCACAGATACGCAGTATTTT. It specifies CATSRNPGSSTDTQYF. The variable domain in full, completed from reference TRBV15 and TRBJ2-3, reads DAMVIQNPRYQVTQFGKPVTLSCSQTLNHNVMYWYQQKSSQAPKLLFHYYDKDFNNEADTPDNFQSRRPNTSFCFLDIRSPGLGDTAMYLCATSRNPGSSTDTQYFGPGTRLTVL.

This clonotype was seen many times. The J gene is TRBJ1-4, the V gene TRBV6-1; possible D gene TRBD1, 6 bases. Trimming removed 6 bases at V and 8 bases at J, with 19 bases between. CDR1 MNHNS and CDR2 SASEGT come from the germline V gene. The CDR3 extends over 15 amino acids. In DNA, the CDR3 is TGTGCCAGCAGCACCCTAAGTACAGGGCCCGAAAAACTGTTTTTT. Its protein is CASSTLSTGPEKLFF.

This clonotype has a count of ten or more. The CDR3 reads CASSPWLASGDNEQFF. CDR3 nucleotide sequence: TGTGCCAGTTCACCCTGGTTGGCTAGCGGAGACAATGAGCAGTTCTTC. The chain has TRBV19 and TRBJ2-1; 7 bases map to TRBD2. J was trimmed by 5 bases and V by 8 bases; bases with no gene match: 15. CDR1 is LNHDA and CDR2 is SQIVND in the germline V gene (reference sequence). CDR3 size: 16 residues.